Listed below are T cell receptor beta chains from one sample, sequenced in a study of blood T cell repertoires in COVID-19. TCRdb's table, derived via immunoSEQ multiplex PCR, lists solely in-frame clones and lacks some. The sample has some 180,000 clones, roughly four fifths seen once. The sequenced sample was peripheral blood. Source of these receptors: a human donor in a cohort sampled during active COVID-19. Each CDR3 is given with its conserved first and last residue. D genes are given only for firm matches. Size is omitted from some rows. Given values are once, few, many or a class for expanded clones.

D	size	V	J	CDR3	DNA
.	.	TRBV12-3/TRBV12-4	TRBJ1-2	CASSLLANYGYTF	TGTGCCAGCAGTTTATTAGCAAACTATGGCTACACCTTC
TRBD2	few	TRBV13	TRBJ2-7	CASSLGLWGGEQYF	TGTGCCAGCAGCTTAGGCCTGTGGGGAGGGGAGCAGTACTTC
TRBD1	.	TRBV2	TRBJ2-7	CASRGQGWYEQYF	TGTGCCAGCAGGGGACAGGGTTGGTACGAGCAGTACTTC
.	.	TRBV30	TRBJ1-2	CAWSWQSLYGYTF	TGTGCCTGGAGTTGGCAGTCTCTCTATGGCTACACCTTC
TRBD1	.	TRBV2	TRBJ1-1	CARSGTGGGTEAFF	TGTGCCAGGTCGGGAACAGGGGGGGGGACTGAAGCTTTCTTT
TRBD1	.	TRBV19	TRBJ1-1	CASVGTGIKAFF	TGTGCCAGTGTTGGGACAGGGATAAAAGCTTTCTTT
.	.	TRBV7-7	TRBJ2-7	CASSPGLVPSYEQYF	TGTGCTAGCAGCCCAGGACTTGTACCCTCCTACGAGCAGTACTTC
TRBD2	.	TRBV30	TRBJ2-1	CAWSLAGDNEQFF	TGTGCCTGGAGTCTAGCGGGAGACAATGAGCAGTTCTTC
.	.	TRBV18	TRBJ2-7	CASSPDSSYEQYF	TGTGCCAGCTCACCAGACAGCTCCTACGAGCAGTACTTC
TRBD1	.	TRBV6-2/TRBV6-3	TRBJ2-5	CASTPRTGQETQYF	TGTGCCAGCACCCCCCGGACAGGGCAAGAGACCCAGTACTTC
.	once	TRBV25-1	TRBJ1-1	CASSEPGAMNTEAFF	TGTGCCAGCAGTGAACCAGGGGCTATGAACACTGAAGCTTTCTTT
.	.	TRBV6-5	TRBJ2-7	CASSYGAGAYEQYF	TGTGCCAGCAGTTACGGGGCAGGGGCCTACGAGCAGTACTTC
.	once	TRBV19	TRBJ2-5	CASSISGQETQYF	TGTGCCAGTAGTATATCAGGGCAAGAGACCCAGTACTTC
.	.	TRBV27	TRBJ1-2	CASSFDRFYGYTF	TGTGCCAGCAGTTTCGACAGATTTTATGGCTACACCTTC
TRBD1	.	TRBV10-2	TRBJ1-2	CASFSTRDRGHYGYTF	TGCGCCAGCTTTTCGACCCGGGACAGGGGGCATTATGGCTACACCTTC
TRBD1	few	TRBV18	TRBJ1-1	CASTGTGGTEAFF	TGTGCCAGCACGGGGACAGGGGGCACTGAAGCTTTCTTT
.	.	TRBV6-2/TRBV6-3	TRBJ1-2	CASSYTTPTGGYGYTF	TGTGCCAGCAGTTACACGACTCCAACCGGGGGCTATGGCTACACCTTC
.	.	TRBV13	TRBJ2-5	CASSLGARLETQYF	TGTGCCAGCAGCTTAGGCGCTAGGTTGGAGACCCAGTACTTC
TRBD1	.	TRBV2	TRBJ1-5	CASRLDRGVLQPQHF	TGTGCCAGCAGGCTGGACAGGGGTGTTCTTCAGCCCCAGCATTTT
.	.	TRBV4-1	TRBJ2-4	CASSQTTGSLAKNIQYF	TGCGCCAGCAGCCAAACTACAGGGTCTCTAGCCAAAAACATTCAGTACTTC
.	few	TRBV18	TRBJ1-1	CASSPRTELTEAFF	TGTGCCAGCTCACCAAGGACAGAACTAACTGAAGCTTTCTTT
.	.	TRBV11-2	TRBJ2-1	CASSLGVGRNEQFF	TGTGCCAGCAGCTTAGGGGTGGGGCGCAATGAGCAGTTCTTC
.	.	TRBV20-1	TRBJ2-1	CSATNMKQFF	TGCAGTGCTACCAACATGAAGCAGTTCTTC
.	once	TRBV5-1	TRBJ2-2	CASSPDNANTGELFF	TGCGCCAGCAGCCCAGATAACGCGAACACCGGGGAGCTGTTTTTT
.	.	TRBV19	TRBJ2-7	CASSKTGGLYEQYF	TGTGCCAGTAGTAAAACGGGGGGCCTCTACGAGCAGTACTTC
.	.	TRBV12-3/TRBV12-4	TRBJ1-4	CASSLPGFEKLFF	TGTGCCAGCAGTTTACCCGGTTTTGAAAAACTGTTTTTT
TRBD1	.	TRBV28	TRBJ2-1	CASSLWGQNNEQFF	TGTGCCAGCAGTTTATGGGGACAGAACAATGAGCAGTTCTTC
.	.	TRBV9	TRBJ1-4	CASSVGAGGEKLFF	TGTGCCAGCAGCGTAGGAGCGGGTGGGGAAAAACTGTTTTTT
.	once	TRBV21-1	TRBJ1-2	CASSKVFICQGDRVAGYTF	TGTGCCAGCAGCAAAGTGTTCATATGCCAAGGGGACAGGGTAGCTGGCTACACCTTC
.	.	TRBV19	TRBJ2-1	CASRPDGTRRYNEQFF	TGTGCCAGTCGCCCGGACGGGACAAGGAGATACAATGAGCAGTTCTTC
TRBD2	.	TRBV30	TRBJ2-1	CAWSQLGLVRNEQFF	TGTGCCTGGAGTCAGCTTGGACTAGTTCGCAATGAGCAGTTCTTC
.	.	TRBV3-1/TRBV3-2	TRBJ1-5	CASSLGHSNQPQHF	TGTGCCAGCAGCCTCGGACACTCAAATCAGCCCCAGCATTTT
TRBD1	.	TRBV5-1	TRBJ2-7	CASSLGQGVYEQYF	TGCGCCAGCAGCCTAGGACAGGGGGTCTACGAGCAGTACTTC
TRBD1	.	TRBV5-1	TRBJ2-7	CASTAGQGIYEQYF	TGCGCCAGCACAGCGGGACAGGGAATCTACGAGCAGTACTTC
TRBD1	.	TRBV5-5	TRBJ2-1	CASSSPDRVNEQFF	TGTGCCAGCAGCTCCCCGGACAGGGTTAATGAGCAGTTCTTC
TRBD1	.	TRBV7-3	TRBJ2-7	CASSRDRDYEQYF	TGTGCCAGCAGCCGGGACAGGGACTACGAGCAGTACTTC
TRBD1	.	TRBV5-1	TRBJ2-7	CASSSTGTGQGEQYF	TGCGCCAGCAGCTCCACCGGGACAGGACAAGGCGAGCAGTACTTC
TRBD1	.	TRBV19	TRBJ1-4	CASSNPGGVYEKLFF	TGTGCCAGTAGTAATCCAGGGGGCGTTTATGAAAAACTGTTTTTT
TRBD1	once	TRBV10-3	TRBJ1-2	CAISESGETGLRGYTF	TGTGCCATCAGTGAGTCGGGGGAGACAGGGCTTCGAGGCTACACCTTC
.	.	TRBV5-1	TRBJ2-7	CASSLSQQEATYHFYEQYF	TGCGCCAGCAGCTTGTCCCAACAGGAAGCGACATACCACTTTTACGAGCAGTACTTC
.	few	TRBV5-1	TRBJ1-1	CASSLDAGRTEAFF	TGCGCCAGCAGCTTGGATGCAGGGCGGACTGAAGCTTTCTTT
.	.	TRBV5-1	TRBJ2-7	CASSLAGGPSSYEQYF	TGCGCCAGCAGCTTGGCCGGCGGCCCGAGCTCCTACGAGCAGTACTTC
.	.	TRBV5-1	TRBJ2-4	CASSLESTGNIQYF	TGCGCCAGCAGCTTGGAAAGTACCGGGAACATTCAGTACTTC
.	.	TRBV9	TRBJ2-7	CASSVSPSYEQYF	TGTGCCAGCAGCGTAAGCCCGTCCTACGAGCAGTACTTC
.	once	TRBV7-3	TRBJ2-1	CASSSDSPNYNEQFF	TGTGCCAGCAGCTCGGACAGCCCAAACTACAATGAGCAGTTCTTC
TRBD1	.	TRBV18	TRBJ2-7	CASSPPNRGPYEQYF	TGTGCCAGCTCACCACCTAACAGGGGCCCTTACGAGCAGTACTTC
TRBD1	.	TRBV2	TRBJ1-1	CASSLGQGGNTEAFF	TGTGCCAGCAGTCTAGGACAGGGCGGAAACACTGAAGCTTTCTTT
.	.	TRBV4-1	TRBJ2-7	CASSPSGQTFYEQYF	TGCGCCAGCAGCCCGAGCGGACAGACTTTTTACGAGCAGTACTTC
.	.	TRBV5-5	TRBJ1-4	CASSPRQAESEKLFF	TGTGCCAGCAGCCCAAGACAGGCGGAAAGTGAAAAACTGTTTTTT
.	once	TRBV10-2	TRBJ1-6	CASSEGPINSPLHF	TGCGCCAGCAGTGAGGGGCCTATAAATTCACCCCTCCACTTT
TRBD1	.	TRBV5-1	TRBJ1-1	CASSLLAGGTEAFF	TGCGCCAGCAGCTTGCTCGCAGGGGGCACTGAAGCTTTCTTT
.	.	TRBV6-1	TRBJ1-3	CASSEWASNSGNTIYF	TGTGCCAGCAGTGAATGGGCGTCAAACTCTGGAAACACCATATATTTT
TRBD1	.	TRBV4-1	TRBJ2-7	CASSQEFGRQGRYEQYF	TGCGCCAGCAGCCAAGAGTTTGGTAGACAGGGTAGATACGAGCAGTACTTC